This TCR beta chain was identified during a study of T cells after yellow fever vaccination. Study summary: Some fractions had low cell numbers, and these were prepared with SMART-Seq v4 Ultra Low Input.

The study made its TCR cDNA through 5'RACE template switching. That step introduced a universal primer site along with UMIs. TCRdb re-derived calls from the 5' RACE reads in MiXCR, one entry per CDR3 protein. Of approximately 300,000 distinct CDR3 sequences listed, 13% are singletons. Germline CDR1 SQVTM, CDR2 ANQGSEA. J gave up 5 bases and V 2 bases, and 6 bases lay outside the gene matches. The length of the CDR3 is 15 residues. The specimen comprised CD4+ T cells sorted from PBMCs, sampled 45 days after the yellow fever booster vaccination. This TCR was recovered from a man aged 30 to 39 who received the YFV17D yellow fever vaccine. The rearrangement joins TRBV29-1 to TRBJ2-3; 11 nucleotides align to TRBD1. CDR3 bases: TGCAGCGTTGAACGCCGGGACAGGGGGTTAGATACGCAGTATTTT. Its translation: CSVERRDRGLDTQYF.